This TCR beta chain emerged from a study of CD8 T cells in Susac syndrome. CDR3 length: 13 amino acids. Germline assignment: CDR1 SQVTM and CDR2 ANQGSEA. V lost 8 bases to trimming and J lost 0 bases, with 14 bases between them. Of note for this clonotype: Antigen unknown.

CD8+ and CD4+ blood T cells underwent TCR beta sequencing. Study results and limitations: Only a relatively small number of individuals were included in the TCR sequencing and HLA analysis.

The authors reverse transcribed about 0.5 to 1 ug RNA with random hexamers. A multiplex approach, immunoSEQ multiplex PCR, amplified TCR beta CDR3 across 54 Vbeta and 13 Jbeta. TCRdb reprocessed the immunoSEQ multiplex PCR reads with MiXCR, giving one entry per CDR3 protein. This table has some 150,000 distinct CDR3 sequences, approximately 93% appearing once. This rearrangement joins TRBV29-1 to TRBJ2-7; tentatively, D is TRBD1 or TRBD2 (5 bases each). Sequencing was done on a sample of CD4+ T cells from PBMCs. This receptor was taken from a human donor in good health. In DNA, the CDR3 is TGCAGCCCGGGGCGGATCCTCTCCTACGAGCAGTACTTC. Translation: CSPGRILSYEQYF.